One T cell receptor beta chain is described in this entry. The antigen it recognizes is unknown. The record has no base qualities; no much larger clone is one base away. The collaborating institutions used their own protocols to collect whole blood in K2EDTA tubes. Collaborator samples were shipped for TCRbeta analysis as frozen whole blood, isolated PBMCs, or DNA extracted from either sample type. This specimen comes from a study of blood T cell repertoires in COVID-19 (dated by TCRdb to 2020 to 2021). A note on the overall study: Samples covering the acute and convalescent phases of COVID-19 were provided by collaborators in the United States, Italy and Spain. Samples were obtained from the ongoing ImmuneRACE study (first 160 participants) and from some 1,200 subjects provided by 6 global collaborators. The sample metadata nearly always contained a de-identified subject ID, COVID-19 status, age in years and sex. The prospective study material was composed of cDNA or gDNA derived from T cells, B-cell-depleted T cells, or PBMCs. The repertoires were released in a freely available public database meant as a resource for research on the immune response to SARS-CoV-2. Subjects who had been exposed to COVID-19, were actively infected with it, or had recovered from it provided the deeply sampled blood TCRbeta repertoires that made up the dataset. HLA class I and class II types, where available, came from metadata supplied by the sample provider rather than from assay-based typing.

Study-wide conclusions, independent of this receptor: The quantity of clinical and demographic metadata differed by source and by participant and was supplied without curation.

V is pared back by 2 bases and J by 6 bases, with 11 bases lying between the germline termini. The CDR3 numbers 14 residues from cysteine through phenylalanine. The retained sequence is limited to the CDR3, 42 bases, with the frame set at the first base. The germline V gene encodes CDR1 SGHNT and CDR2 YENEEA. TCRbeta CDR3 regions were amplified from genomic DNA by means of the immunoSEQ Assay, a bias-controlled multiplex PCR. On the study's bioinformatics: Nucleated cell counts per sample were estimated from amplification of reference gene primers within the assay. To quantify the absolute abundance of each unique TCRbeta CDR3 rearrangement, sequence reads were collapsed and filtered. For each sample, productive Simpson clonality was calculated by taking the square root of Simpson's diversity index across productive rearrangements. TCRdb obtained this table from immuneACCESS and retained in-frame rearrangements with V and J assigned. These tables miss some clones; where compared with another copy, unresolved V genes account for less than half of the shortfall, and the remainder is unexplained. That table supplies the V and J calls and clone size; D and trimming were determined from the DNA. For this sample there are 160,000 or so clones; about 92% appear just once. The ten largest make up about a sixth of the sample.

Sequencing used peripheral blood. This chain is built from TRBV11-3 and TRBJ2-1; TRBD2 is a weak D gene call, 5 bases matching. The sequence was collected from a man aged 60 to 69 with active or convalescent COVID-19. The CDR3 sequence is CASSLLSESNEQFF. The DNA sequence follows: TGTGCCAGCAGCTTACTTAGCGAAAGCAATGAGCAGTTCTTC.